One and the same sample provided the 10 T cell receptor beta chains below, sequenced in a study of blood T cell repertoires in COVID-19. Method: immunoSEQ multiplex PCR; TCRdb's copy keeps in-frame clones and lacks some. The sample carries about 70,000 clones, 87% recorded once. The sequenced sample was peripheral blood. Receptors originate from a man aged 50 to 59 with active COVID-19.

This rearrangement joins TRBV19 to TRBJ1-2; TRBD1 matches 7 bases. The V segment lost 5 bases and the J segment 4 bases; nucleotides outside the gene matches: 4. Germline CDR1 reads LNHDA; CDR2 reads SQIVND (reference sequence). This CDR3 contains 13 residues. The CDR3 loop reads CASSRDSLYGYTF. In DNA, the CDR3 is TGTGCCAGTAGTCGGGACAGCCTCTATGGCTACACCTTC.

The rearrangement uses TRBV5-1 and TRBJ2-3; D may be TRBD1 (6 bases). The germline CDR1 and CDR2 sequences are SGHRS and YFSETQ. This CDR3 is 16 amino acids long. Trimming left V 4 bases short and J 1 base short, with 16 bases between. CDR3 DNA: TGCGCCAGCAGCCCCGGCCCCAGGGGTGGCACAGATACGCAGTATTTT. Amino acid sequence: CASSPGPRGGTDTQYF.

The chain's CDR3 is CASSLAAGDEQYF. CDR3 DNA: TGTGCCAGCAGCTTAGCGGCAGGGGACGAGCAGTACTTC. The chain links TRBV7-2 to TRBJ2-7; tentative D call: TRBD1 (6 bases). The CDR3 covers 13 residues. Germline assignment: CDR1 SGHTA and CDR2 FQGNSA. Deletions cut 0 bases from V and 5 bases from J, with 8 bases between.

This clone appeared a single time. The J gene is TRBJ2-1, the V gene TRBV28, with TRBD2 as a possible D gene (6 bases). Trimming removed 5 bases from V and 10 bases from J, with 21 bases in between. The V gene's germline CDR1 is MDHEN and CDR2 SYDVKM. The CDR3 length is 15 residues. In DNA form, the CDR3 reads TGTGCCAGCAGTCCACCCGGGACTTCTAGGAACGAGCAGTTCTTC. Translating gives CASSPPGTSRNEQFF.

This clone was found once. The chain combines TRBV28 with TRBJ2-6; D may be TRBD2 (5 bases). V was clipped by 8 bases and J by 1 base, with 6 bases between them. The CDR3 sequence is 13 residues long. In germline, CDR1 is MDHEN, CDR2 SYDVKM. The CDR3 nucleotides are TGTGCCAGCTGCGGGTCTGGGGCCAACGTCCTGACTTTC. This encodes CASCGSGANVLTF.

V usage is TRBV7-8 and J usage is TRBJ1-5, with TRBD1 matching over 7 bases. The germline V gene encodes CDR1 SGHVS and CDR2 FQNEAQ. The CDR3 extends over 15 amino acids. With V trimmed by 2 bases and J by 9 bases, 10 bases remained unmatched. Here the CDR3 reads CASSLYRGAGWPQHF. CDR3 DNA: TGTGCCAGCAGCTTATACAGGGGCGCGGGGTGGCCCCAGCATTTT.

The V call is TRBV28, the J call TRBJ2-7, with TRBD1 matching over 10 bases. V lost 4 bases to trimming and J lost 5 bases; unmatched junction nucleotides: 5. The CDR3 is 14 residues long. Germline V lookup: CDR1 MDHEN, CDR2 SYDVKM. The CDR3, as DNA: TGTGCCAGCAGTTCTGGGACAGGGGTTAACGAGCAGTACTTC. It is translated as CASSSGTGVNEQYF.

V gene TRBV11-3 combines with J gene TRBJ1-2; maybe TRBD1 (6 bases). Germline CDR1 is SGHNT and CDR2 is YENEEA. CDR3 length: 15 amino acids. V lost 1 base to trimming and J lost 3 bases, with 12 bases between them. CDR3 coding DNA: TGTGCCAGCAGCTTAGCGGGGGGCGAGGACTATGGCTACACCTTC. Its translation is CASSLAGGEDYGYTF.

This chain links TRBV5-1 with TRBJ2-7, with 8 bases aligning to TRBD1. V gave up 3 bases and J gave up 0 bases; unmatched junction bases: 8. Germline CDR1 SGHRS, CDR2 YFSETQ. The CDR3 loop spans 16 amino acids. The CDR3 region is CASSSKGQVLSYEQYF. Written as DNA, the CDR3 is TGCGCCAGCAGCTCCAAGGGACAGGTGCTCTCCTACGAGCAGTACTTC.

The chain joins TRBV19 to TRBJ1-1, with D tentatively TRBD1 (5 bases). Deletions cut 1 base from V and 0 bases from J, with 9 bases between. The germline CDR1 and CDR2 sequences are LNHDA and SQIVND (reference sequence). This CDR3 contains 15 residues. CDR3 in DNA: TGTGCCAGTAGTATAGGTAACAGGATGAACACTGAAGCTTTCTTT. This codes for CASSIGNRMNTEAFF.